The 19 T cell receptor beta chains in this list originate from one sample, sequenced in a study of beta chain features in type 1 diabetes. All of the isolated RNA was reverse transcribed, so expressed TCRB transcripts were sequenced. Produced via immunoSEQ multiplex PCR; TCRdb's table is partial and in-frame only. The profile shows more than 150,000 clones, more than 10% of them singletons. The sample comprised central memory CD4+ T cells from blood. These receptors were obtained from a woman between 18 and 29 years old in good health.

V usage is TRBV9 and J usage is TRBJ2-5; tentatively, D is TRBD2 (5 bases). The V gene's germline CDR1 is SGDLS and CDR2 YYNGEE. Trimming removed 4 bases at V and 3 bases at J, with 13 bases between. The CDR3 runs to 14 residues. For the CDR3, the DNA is TGTGCCAGCAGCAGACAAAGCGGTAAAGAGACCCAGTACTTC. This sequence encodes CASSRQSGKETQYF.

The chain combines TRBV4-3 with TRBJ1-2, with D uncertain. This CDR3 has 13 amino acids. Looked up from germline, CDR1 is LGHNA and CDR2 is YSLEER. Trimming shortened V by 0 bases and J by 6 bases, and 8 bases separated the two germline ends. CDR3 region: CASSQDPGDGYTF. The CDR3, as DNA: TGCGCCAGCAGCCAAGATCCCGGGGATGGCTACACCTTC.

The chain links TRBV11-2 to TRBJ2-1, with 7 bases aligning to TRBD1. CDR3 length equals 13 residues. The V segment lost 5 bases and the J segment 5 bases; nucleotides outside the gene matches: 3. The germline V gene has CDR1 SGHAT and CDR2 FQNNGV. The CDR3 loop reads CASSLDRNNEQFF. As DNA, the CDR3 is TGTGCCAGCAGCCTGGACAGGAACAATGAGCAGTTCTTC.

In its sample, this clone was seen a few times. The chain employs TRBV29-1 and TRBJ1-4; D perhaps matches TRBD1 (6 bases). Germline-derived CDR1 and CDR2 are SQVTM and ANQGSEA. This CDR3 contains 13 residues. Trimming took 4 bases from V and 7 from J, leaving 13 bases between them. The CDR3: CSVGGGRGEKLFF. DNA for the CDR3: TGCAGCGTTGGGGGGGGCAGGGGTGAAAAACTGTTTTTT. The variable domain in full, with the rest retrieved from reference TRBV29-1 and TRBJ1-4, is SAVISQKPSRDICQRGTSLTIQCQVDSQVTMMFWYRQQPGQSLTLIATANQGSEATYESGFVIDKFPISRPNLTFSTLTVSNMSPEDSSIYLCSVGGGRGEKLFFGSGTQLSVL.

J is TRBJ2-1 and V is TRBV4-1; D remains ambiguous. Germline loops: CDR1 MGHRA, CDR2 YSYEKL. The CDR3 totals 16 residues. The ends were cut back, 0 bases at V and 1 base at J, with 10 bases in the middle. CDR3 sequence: CASSQEPTPSYNEQFF. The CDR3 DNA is TGCGCCAGCAGCCAAGAGCCGACTCCTTCCTACAATGAGCAGTTCTTC.

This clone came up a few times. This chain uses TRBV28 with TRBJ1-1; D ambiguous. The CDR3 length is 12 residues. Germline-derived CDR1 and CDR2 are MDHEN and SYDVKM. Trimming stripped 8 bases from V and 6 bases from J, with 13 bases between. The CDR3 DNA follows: TGTGCCAGCCGACAAAGTGTCTCTGAAGCTTTCTTT. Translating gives CASRQSVSEAFF.

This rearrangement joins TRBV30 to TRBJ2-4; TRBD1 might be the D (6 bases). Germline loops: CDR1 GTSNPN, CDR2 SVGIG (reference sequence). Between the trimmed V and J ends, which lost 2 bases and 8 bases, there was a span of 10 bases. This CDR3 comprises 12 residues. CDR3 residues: CAWSYKGDIQYF. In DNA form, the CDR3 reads TGTGCCTGGAGTTACAAGGGGGACATTCAGTACTTC.

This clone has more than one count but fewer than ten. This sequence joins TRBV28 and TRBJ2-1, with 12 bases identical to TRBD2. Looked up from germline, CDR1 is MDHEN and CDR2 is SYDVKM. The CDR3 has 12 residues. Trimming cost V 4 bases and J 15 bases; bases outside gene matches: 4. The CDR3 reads CASSSGLAGPFF. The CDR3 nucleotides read TGTGCCAGCAGTTCGGGACTAGCGGGCCCGTTCTTC.

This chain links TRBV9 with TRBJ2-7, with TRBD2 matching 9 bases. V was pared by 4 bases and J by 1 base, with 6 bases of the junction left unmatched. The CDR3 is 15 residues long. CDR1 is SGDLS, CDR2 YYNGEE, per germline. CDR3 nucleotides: TGTGCCAGCAGCCCGCGGACTAGCGCGTCCTACGAGCAGTACTTC. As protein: CASSPRTSASYEQYF.

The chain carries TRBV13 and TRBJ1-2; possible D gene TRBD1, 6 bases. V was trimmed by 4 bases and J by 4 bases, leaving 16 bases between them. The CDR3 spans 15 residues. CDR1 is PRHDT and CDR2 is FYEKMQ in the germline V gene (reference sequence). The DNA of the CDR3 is TGTGCCAGCAGCTCGTACTGGGACATTAGCTATGGCTACACCTTC. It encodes CASSSYWDISYGYTF.

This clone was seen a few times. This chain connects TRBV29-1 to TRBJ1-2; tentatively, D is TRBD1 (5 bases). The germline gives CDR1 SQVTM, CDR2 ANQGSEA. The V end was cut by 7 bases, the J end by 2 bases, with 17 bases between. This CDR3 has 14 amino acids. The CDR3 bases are TGCAGCGCCACCCAGGTGGGGCAGAACTATGGCTACACCTTC. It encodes CSATQVGQNYGYTF.

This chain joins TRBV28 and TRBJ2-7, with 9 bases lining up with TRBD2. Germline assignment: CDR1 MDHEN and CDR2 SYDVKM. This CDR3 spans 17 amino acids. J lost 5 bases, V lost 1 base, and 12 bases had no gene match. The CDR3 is CASSLSAAGGLGDEQYF. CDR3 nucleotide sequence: TGTGCCAGCAGTTTATCGGCCGCGGGAGGGCTGGGCGACGAGCAGTACTTC.

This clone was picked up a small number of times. This chain's CDR3 is CSVAGTSGSNEQFF. CDR3 sequence (DNA): TGCAGCGTCGCAGGGACTAGCGGGAGCAATGAGCAGTTCTTC. This chain joins TRBV29-1 and TRBJ2-1, with 14 bases matching TRBD2. CDR1 and CDR2 (germline): SQVTM, ANQGSEA. With V trimmed by 6 bases and J by 6 bases, 4 bases remained unmatched. The CDR3 is 14 amino acids.

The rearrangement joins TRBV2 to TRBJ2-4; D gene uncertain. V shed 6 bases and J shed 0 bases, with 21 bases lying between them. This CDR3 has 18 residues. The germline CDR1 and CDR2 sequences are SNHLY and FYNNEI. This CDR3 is CASRALLAGLLAKNIQYF. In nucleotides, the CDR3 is TGTGCCAGCAGGGCCCTATTGGCAGGCCTACTAGCCAAAAACATTCAGTACTTC.

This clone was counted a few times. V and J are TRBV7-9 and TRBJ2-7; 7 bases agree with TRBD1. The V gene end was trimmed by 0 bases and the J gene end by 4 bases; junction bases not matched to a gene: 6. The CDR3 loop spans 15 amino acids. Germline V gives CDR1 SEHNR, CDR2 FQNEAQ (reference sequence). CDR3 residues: CASSLAGTALYEQYF. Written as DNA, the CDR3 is TGTGCCAGCAGCTTAGCGGGGACAGCGCTATACGAGCAGTACTTC. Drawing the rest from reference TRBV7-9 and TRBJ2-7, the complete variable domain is DTGVSQNPRHKITKRGQNVTFRCDPISEHNRLYWYRQTLGQGPEFLTYFQNEAQLEKSRLLSDRFSAERPKGSFSTLEIQRTEQGDSAMYLCASSLAGTALYEQYFGPGTRLTVT.

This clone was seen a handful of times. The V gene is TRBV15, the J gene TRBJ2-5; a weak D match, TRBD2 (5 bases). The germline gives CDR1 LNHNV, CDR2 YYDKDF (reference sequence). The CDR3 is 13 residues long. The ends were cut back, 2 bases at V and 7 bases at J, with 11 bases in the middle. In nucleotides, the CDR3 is TGTGCCACCAGCAGACCTAGCATTGTGACCCAGTACTTC. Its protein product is CATSRPSIVTQYF.

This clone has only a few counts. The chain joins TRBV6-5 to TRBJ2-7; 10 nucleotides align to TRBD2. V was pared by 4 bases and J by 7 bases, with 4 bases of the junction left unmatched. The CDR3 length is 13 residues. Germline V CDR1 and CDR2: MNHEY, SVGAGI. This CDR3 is CASSFPGLAEQYF. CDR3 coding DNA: TGTGCCAGCAGTTTCCCGGGACTAGCGGAGCAGTACTTC.

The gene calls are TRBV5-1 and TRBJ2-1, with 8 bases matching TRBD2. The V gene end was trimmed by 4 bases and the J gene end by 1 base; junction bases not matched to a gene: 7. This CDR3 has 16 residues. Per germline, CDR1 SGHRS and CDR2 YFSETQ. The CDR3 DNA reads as TGCGCCAGCAGCCGTTCAGCGGGAGCTTCCTACAATGAGCAGTTCTTC. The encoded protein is CASSRSAGASYNEQFF.

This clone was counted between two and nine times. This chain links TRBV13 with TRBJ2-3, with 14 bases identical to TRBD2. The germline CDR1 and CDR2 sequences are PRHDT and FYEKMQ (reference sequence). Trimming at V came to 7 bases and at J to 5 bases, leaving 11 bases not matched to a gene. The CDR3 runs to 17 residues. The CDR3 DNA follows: TGTGCCAGCATCCTAATGACTAGCGGGAGGGCCGGAGATACGCAGTATTTT. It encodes CASILMTSGRAGDTQYF.